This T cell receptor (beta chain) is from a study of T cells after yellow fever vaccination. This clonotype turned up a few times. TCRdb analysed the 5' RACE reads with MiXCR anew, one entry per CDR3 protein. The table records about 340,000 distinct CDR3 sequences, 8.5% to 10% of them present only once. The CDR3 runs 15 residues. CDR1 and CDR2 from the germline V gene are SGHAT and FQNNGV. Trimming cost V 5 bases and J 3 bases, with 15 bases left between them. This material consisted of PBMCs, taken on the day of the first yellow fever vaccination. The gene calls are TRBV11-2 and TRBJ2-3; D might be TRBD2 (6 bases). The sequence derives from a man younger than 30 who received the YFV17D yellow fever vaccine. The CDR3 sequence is CASSDPASATDTQYF. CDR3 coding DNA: TGTGCCAGCAGCGACCCGGCTAGCGCGACAGATACGCAGTATTTT. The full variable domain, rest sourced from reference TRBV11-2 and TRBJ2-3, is EAGVAQSPRYKIIEKRQSVAFWCNPISGHATLYWYQQILGQGPKLLIQFQNNGVVDDSQLPKDRFSAERLKGVDSTLKIQPAKLEDSAVYLCASSDPASATDTQYFGPGTRLTVL.